This T cell receptor beta chain was recorded in a study of blood T cell repertoires in COVID-19. Study context: Sites in the United States, Italy and Spain provided acute and convalescent COVID-19 samples. PBMCs, B-cell-depleted T cells, or T cells provided the cDNA or gDNA that made up the material.

Germline values: CDR1 SGHVS, CDR2 FQNEAQ. The CDR3 length is 16 residues. Trimming took 5 bases from V and 3 from J; bases not matched to a gene: 9. Generated by immunoSEQ multiplex PCR, the TCRdb table keeps only in-frame clones and is missing some. This sample has about 280,000 clones, with about nine tenths found just once. Seattle participants joined during active infection and were tracked over time. The sample was peripheral blood. The sequence came from a woman aged 25 to 45 with COVID-19, enrolled during active disease. J is TRBJ2-7 and V is TRBV7-8, with TRBD2 matching over 11 bases. The CDR3 region is CASSPFSGRAIYEQYF. The DNA of the CDR3 is TGTGCCAGCAGCCCGTTTAGCGGGAGGGCTATCTACGAGCAGTACTTC.